The 23 T cell receptor beta chains presented below share a single source sample, sequenced in a study of CD8 T cells in Susac syndrome. Reverse transcription of about 0.5 to 1 ug RNA was carried out with random hexamers. TCRdb reprocessed the immunoSEQ multiplex PCR reads with MiXCR, giving one entry per CDR3 protein. The sample contains about 290,000 distinct CDR3 sequences, over 75% of which appear only once. The sample was CD8+ T cells from PBMCs. These receptors all come from a human donor with multiple sclerosis.

The count of this clonotype is one. This chain connects TRBV29-1 to TRBJ2-5, with 11 bases lining up with TRBD2. Germline V gene lookup returns CDR1 SQVTM and CDR2 ANQGSEA. The length of the CDR3 is 14 residues. V lost 2 bases and J lost 3; bases outside the gene matches: 2. CDR3 DNA sequence: TGCAGCGTTGAACTAGCGGGGGGAAAAGAGACCCAGTACTTC. Its protein is CSVELAGGKETQYF. Together with reference TRBV29-1 and TRBJ2-5, the CDR3 gives the full variable domain: SAVISQKPSRDICQRGTSLTIQCQVDSQVTMMFWYRQQPGQSLTLIATANQGSEATYESGFVIDKFPISRPNLTFSTLTVSNMSPEDSSIYLCSVELAGGKETQYFGPGTRLLVL.

The chain recombines TRBV5-6 with TRBJ1-1; D gene ambiguous. The CDR3 runs 12 residues. The V end lost 7 bases, the J end lost 6 bases, and 13 bases lay between the germline ends. CDR1 and CDR2 (germline): SGHDT, YYEEEE. The CDR3 bases are TGTGCCAGCTTGGGCGGGGAACCTGAAGCTTTCTTT. Protein: CASLGGEPEAFF.

This chain connects TRBV2 to TRBJ2-7, with D tentatively TRBD2 (6 bases). Trimming took off 3 bases at V and 4 bases at J, with 10 bases between the two ends. The length of the CDR3 is 13 residues. Germline CDR1 reads SNHLY; CDR2 reads FYNNEI. The CDR3 DNA reads as TGTGCCAGCAGTGATTATGGAGGGTACGAGCAGTACTTC. Residues: CASSDYGGYEQYF.

The V and J genes are TRBV5-4 and TRBJ2-1; 7 positions match TRBD1. This CDR3 has 14 amino acids. The J segment lost 6 bases and the V segment lost 4 bases, leaving 7 bases of the junction unmatched. Germline V gene lookup returns CDR1 SGHNT and CDR2 YYREEE (reference sequence). In DNA form, the CDR3 reads TGTGCCAGCAGCCCGGAGGACAGGCTCAATGAGCAGTTCTTC. It encodes CASSPEDRLNEQFF.

V usage is TRBV27 and J usage is TRBJ2-2; no firm D call. There are 17 residues in the CDR3. Germline-derived CDR1 and CDR2 are MNHEY and SMNVEV (reference sequence). Trimming took off 6 bases at V and 0 bases at J, with 17 bases between the two ends. The CDR3 region is CASSQPIGPTNTGELFF. CDR3 nucleotides: TGTGCCAGCAGCCAACCGATAGGACCGACGAACACCGGGGAGCTGTTTTTT.

The chain has TRBV7-8 and TRBJ2-2, with 7 bases matching TRBD1. This CDR3 region has 15 residues. Germline lookup yields CDR1 SGHVS and CDR2 FQNEAQ. V lost 5 bases, J lost 3 bases, and 6 bases stayed unmatched. CDR3 sequence: CASSQQGRDTGELFF. CDR3 nucleotide sequence: TGTGCCAGCAGCCAACAGGGGCGGGACACCGGGGAGCTGTTTTTT.

This clonotype showed up just once. V and J are TRBV24-1 and TRBJ2-7; maybe TRBD2 (5 bases). Germline V lookup: CDR1 KGHDR, CDR2 SFDVKD. The CDR3 sequence is 13 residues long. V shed 3 bases and J shed 6 bases, with 11 bases lying between them. CDR3 in amino acids: CATSDPNGVEQYF. The CDR3 coding sequence is TGTGCCACCAGTGATCCTAACGGGGTCGAGCAGTACTTC.

V is TRBV19 and J is TRBJ2-3, with 11 bases lining up with TRBD2. J gave up 1 base and V 7 bases, and 13 bases lay outside the gene matches. The V gene's germline CDR1 is LNHDA and CDR2 SQIVND (reference sequence). CDR3 length: 18 amino acids. The CDR3: CASTRRGTSGGGTDTQYF. CDR3 sequence (DNA): TGTGCCAGTACCCGGCGGGGTACTAGCGGGGGTGGCACAGATACGCAGTATTTT.

The J gene is TRBJ2-7, the V gene TRBV12-3 or TRBV12-4; weak D call: TRBD1 (5 bases). The germline V and J ends were trimmed by 1 base and 5 bases, with 12 bases remaining between them. The CDR3 runs to 14 residues. The CDR3 sequence is CASSLVPGYHEQYF. CDR3 in DNA: TGTGCCAGCAGTTTAGTCCCAGGGTATCACGAGCAGTACTTC.

The J gene is TRBJ1-2, the V gene TRBV19, with a possible D match to TRBD1 (5 bases). V was pared by 9 bases and J by 6 bases, with 20 bases between. The germline CDR1 and CDR2 sequences are LNHDA and SQIVND (reference sequence). This CDR3 has 14 residues. The CDR3: CASRGRTWGDGYTF. DNA of the CDR3: TGTGCCAGCCGAGGTCGGACATGGGGGGATGGCTACACCTTC.

The chain has TRBV4-1 and TRBJ2-5; D unresolved. The germline gives CDR1 MGHRA, CDR2 YSYEKL. CDR3 length: 15 residues. The V end lost 1 base, the J end lost 2 bases, and 11 bases lay between the germline ends. CDR3 amino acids: CASSQAIRVQETQYF. The CDR3 nucleotides read TGCGCCAGCAGCCAAGCGATACGAGTACAAGAGACCCAGTACTTC.

This clonotype has just one count. V usage is TRBV20-1 and J usage is TRBJ2-4; D not resolved. The CDR3 extends over 14 amino acids. Trimming took off 2 bases at V and 6 bases at J, with 14 bases between the two ends. Germline assignment: CDR1 DFQATT and CDR2 SNEGSKA (reference sequence). The CDR3 is CSARKRQLPNIQYF. In nucleotides, the CDR3 is TGCAGTGCTAGAAAACGGCAGCTCCCAAACATTCAGTACTTC.

This clonotype came up once. The CDR3 sequence is CATQRGVKNIQYF. The CDR3 DNA follows: TGTGCCACCCAGCGGGGGGTTAAAAACATTCAGTACTTC. The chain joins TRBV28 to TRBJ2-4, with 9 bases that match TRBD2. Trimming cost V 10 bases and J 4 bases; bases outside gene matches: 5. The CDR3 contains 13 residues. Germline loops: CDR1 MDHEN, CDR2 SYDVKM.

J is TRBJ1-1 and V is TRBV7-9, with 7 bases identical to TRBD1. Germline trimming cut 0 bases from V and 1 base from J; bases unmatched to any gene: 2. The CDR3 consists of 15 residues. Germline V CDR1 and CDR2: SEHNR, FQNEAQ (reference sequence). The DNA for the CDR3 is TGTGCCAGCAGCTTAGCAGGGGGCCAGAACACTGAAGCTTTCTTT. Translated, it gives CASSLAGGQNTEAFF.

The J gene is TRBJ2-6, the V gene TRBV28, with 8 bases fitting TRBD1. This CDR3 region has 19 residues. Germline lookup yields CDR1 MDHEN and CDR2 SYDVKM. V shed 7 bases and J 2 bases; nucleotides not matched to a gene: 16. The CDR3 region is CASTTFGAGGAAGANVLTF. Written as DNA, the CDR3 is TGTGCCAGCACCACCTTCGGCGCAGGGGGCGCGGCTGGGGCCAACGTCCTGACTTTC.

The table lists this clonotype with a count of one. CDR3 sequence reads: CSGMGQGGEQYF. Written as DNA, the CDR3 is TGCAGCGGTATGGGACAGGGAGGCGAGCAGTACTTC. The rearrangement joins TRBV29-1 to TRBJ2-7; 9 positions match TRBD1. Germline V CDR1 and CDR2: SQVTM, ANQGSEA. CDR3 length: 12 amino acids. V lost 7 bases, J lost 6 bases, and 7 bases stayed unmatched.

This chain joins TRBV19 and TRBJ2-1, with 7 bases lining up with TRBD2. The length of the CDR3 is 14 residues. Germline V CDR1 and CDR2: LNHDA, SQIVND (reference sequence). V gave up 9 bases and J gave up 9 bases; unmatched junction bases: 14. The CDR3 DNA follows: TGTGCCAGCAGCGGGACGAGCTTCTATGGTGAGCAGTTCTTC. Translated: CASSGTSFYGEQFF. The variable domain in full, completed from reference TRBV19 and TRBJ2-1, reads DGGITQSPKYLFRKEGQNVTLSCEQNLNHDAMYWYRQDPGQGLRLIYYSQIVNDFQKGDIAEGYSVSREKKESFPLTVTSAQKNPTAFYLCASSGTSFYGEQFFGPGTRLTVL.

This sequence joins TRBV28 and TRBJ1-6; unclear D gene. Between the trimmed V and J ends, which lost 5 bases and 10 bases, there was a span of 21 bases. The CDR3 covers 16 residues. The germline CDR1 and CDR2 sequences are MDHEN and SYDVKM. In nucleotides, the CDR3 is TGTGCCAGCAGTGACCGGTATACCGGAGGGTACTCACCCCTCCACTTT. Encoded protein: CASSDRYTGGYSPLHF.

This rearrangement joins TRBV9 to TRBJ2-3; D call uncertain. V gave up 7 bases and J gave up 4 bases, with 16 bases separating them. CDR1 and CDR2 (germline): SGDLS, YYNGEE. The CDR3 covers 14 residues. The CDR3 reads CASGQSQDPDTQYF. The CDR3 DNA sequence: TGTGCCAGCGGCCAAAGCCAGGACCCAGATACGCAGTATTTT.

In this sample, this clonotype turned up once. The chain uses TRBV30 and TRBJ1-2; TRBD1 agrees at 7 bases. The CDR3 is made up of 15 amino acids. Germline lookup yields CDR1 GTSNPN and CDR2 SVGIG (reference sequence). The V and J ends lost 2 bases and 3 bases, in that order; junction bases with no gene match: 9. The CDR3 loop reads CAWSPSPTGDYGYTF. CDR3 nucleotides: TGTGCCTGGAGTCCATCCCCCACAGGGGACTATGGCTACACCTTC.

The chain links TRBV21-1 to TRBJ2-7; the table names TRBD1, a call not compared with the DNA. TRBV21-1 is flagged as a pseudogene. There are 15 residues in the CDR3. CDR3 nucleotide sequence: TGTGCCAGCAGCAAATCCCCCGGGGACGAGGACGAGCAGTACTTC. Amino acid sequence: CASSKSPGDEDEQYF.

The chain carries TRBV20-1 and TRBJ1-2; D remains ambiguous. The CDR3 has 17 residues. V lost 0 bases and J lost 3, with 20 bases in between. Germline lookup yields CDR1 DFQATT and CDR2 SNEGSKA (reference sequence). CDR3 coding DNA: TGCAGTGCTAGAGATTCAGGCAGCGGCCTTTACGACTATGGCTACACCTTC. Translating gives CSARDSGSGLYDYGYTF.

This chain uses TRBV4-3 with TRBJ1-6; the match to TRBD1 covers 10 bases. Germline CDR1 reads LGHNA; CDR2 reads YSLEER. V shed 0 bases and J 10 bases; nucleotides not matched to a gene: 6. The CDR3 has 16 amino acids. The CDR3 reads CASSQERDRGFSPLHF. CDR3 nucleotides: TGCGCCAGCAGCCAAGAGCGGGACAGGGGCTTCTCACCCCTCCACTTT.